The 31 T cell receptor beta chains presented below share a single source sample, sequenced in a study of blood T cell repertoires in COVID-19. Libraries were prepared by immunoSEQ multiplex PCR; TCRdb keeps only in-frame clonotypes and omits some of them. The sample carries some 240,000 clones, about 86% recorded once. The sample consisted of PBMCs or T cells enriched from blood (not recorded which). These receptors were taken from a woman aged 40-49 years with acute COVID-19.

CDR3 DNA sequence: TGTGCCGTCTGGGGACAGGGGGTAAATGAGCAGTTCTTC. This gives the protein CAVWGQGVNEQFF. V gene TRBV28 combines with J gene TRBJ2-1, with 11 positions matching TRBD1. The V gene end was trimmed by 11 bases and the J gene end by 7 bases; junction bases not matched to a gene: 7. Looked up from germline, CDR1 is MDHEN and CDR2 is SYDVKM. This CDR3 has 13 amino acids.

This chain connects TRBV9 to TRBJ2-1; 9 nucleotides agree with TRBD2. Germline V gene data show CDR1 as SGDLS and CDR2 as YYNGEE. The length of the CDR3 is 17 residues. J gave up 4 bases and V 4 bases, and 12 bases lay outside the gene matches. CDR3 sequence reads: CASSSPRAGGSYNEQFF. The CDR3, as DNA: TGTGCCAGCAGCTCCCCCCGGGCGGGAGGGTCGTACAATGAGCAGTTCTTC.

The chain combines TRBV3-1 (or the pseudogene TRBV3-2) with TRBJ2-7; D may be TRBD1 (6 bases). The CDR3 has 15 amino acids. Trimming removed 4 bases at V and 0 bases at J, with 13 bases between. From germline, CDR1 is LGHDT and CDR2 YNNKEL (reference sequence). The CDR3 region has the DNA TGTGCCAGCAGCCCTTCCGACAGGTACTCCTACGAGCAGTACTTC. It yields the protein CASSPSDRYSYEQYF.

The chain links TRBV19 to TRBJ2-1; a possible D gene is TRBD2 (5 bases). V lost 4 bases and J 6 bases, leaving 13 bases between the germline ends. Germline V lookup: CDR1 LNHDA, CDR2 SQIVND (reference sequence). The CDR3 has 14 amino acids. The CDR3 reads CASSTLGLRNEQFF. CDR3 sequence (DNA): TGTGCCAGTAGTACCCTTGGACTGCGCAATGAGCAGTTCTTC.

Here the CDR3 reads CASSWGLAESSYEQYF. DNA for the CDR3: TGTGCCAGCAGCTGGGGACTAGCGGAGAGCTCCTACGAGCAGTACTTC. The chain joins TRBV11-2 to TRBJ2-7, with TRBD2 identical over 11 bases. The CDR3 is 16 residues long. With 4 bases clipped from V and 0 bases from J, the junction kept 5 bases outside the gene matches. Germline lookup yields CDR1 SGHAT and CDR2 FQNNGV.

The CDR3 region has the DNA TGTGCCAGCACCTATGGACTAGTAGTAGTCACCGGGGAGCTGTTTTTT. It codes for CASTYGLVVVTGELFF. This sequence joins TRBV2 and TRBJ2-2; 7 bases line up with TRBD2. The CDR3 is 16 residues long. In germline, CDR1 is SNHLY, CDR2 FYNNEI. The ends lost 7 bases at V and 4 bases at J; junction bases unmatched: 12. The full variable domain, with the rest looked up from reference TRBV2 and TRBJ2-2, is EPEVTQTPSHQVTQMGQEVILRCVPISNHLYFYWYRQILGQKVEFLVSFYNNEISEKSEIFDDQFSVERPDGSNFTLKIRSTKLEDSAMYFCASTYGLVVVTGELFFGEGSRLTVL.

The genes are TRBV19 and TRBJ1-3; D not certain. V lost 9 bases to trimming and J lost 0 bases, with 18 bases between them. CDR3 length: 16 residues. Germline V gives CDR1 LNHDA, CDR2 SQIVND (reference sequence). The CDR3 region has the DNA TGTGCCAGCGCCGGCCCGGACGGGATCTCTGGAAACACCATATATTTT. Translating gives CASAGPDGISGNTIYF. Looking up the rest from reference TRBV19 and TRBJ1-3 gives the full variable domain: DGGITQSPKYLFRKEGQNVTLSCEQNLNHDAMYWYRQDPGQGLRLIYYSQIVNDFQKGDIAEGYSVSREKKESFPLTVTSAQKNPTAFYLCASAGPDGISGNTIYFGEGSWLTVV.

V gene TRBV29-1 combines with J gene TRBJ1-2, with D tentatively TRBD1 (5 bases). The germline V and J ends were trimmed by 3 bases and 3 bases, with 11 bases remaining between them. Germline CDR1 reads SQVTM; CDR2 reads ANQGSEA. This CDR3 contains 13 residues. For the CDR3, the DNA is TGCAGCGTTGATTTAGGGGTCGACTATGGCTACACCTTC. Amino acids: CSVDLGVDYGYTF.

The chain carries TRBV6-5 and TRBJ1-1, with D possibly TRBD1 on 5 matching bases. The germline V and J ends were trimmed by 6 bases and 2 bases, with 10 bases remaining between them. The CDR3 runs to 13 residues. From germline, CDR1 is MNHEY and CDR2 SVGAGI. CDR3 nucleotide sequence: TGTGCCAGCAGGGGGGGAGTTAACACTGAAGCTTTCTTT. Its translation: CASRGGVNTEAFF.

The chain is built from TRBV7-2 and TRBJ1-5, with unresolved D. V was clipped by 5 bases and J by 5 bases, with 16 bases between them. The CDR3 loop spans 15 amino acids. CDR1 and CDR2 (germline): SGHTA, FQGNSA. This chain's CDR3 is CASSPGLGNDQPQHF. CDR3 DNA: TGTGCCAGCAGCCCAGGACTGGGTAATGATCAGCCCCAGCATTTT.

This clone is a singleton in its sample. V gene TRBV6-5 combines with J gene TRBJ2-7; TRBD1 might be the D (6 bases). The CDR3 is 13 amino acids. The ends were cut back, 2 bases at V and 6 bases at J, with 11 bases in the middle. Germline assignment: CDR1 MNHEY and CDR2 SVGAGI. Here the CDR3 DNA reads TGTGCCAGCAGTTACACCAAGACAGGCGAGCAGTACTTC. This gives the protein CASSYTKTGEQYF.

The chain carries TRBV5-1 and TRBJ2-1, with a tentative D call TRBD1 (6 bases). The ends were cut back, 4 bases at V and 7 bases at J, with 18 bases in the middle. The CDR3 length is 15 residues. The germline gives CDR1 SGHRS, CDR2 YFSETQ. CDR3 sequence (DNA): TGCGCCAGCAGCAGCCGGGGCCCTCAGGGGAATGAGCAGTTCTTC. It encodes CASSSRGPQGNEQFF.

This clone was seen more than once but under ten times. Here the CDR3 DNA reads TGTGCCAGCAGCCAAGGTACAGGGTTAAGTTATGGCTACACCTTC. Amino acid sequence: CASSQGTGLSYGYTF. This chain joins TRBV3-1 (or the pseudogene TRBV3-2) and TRBJ1-2, with a tentative D call TRBD1 (6 bases). This CDR3 has 15 amino acids. Trimming left V 1 base short and J 5 bases short, with 14 bases between. Germline V gene data show CDR1 as LGHDT and CDR2 as YNNKEL (reference sequence).

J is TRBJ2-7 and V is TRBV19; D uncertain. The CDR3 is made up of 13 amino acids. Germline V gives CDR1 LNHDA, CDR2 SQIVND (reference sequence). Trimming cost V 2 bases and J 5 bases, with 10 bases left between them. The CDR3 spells CASSINDRDEQYF. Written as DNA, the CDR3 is TGTGCCAGTAGTATAAATGACCGGGACGAGCAGTACTTC.

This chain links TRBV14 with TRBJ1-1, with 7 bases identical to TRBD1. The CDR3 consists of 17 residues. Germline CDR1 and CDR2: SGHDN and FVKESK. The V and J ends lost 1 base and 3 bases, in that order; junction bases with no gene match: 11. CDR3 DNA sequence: TGTGCCAGCAGCCAAGGGGACACCCCTACAGGGGACACTGAAGCTTTCTTT. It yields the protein CASSQGDTPTGDTEAFF.

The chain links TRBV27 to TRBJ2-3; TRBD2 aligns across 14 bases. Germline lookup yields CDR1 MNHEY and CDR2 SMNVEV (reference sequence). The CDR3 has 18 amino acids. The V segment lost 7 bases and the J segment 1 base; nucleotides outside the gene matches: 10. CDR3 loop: CASTAGLAGGSGTDTQYF. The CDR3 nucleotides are TGTGCCAGCACGGCCGGACTAGCGGGAGGTTCTGGCACAGATACGCAGTATTTT.

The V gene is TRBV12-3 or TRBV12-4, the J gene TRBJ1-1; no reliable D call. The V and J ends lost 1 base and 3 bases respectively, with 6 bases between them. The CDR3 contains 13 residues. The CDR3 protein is CASSLEEDTEAFF. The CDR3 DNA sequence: TGTGCCAGCAGTTTAGAGGAGGACACTGAAGCTTTCTTT.

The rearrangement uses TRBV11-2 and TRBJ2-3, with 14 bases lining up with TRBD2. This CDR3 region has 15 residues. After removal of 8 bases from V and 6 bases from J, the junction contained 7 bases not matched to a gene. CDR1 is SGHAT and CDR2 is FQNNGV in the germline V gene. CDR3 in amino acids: CASATSGRDLDTQYF. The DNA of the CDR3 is TGTGCCAGCGCGACTAGCGGGAGGGATCTGGATACGCAGTATTTT.

The CDR3 region is CASSRGTLAGNTGELFF. For the CDR3, the DNA is TGTGCCAGCAGCCGCGGTACTCTAGCGGGAAACACCGGGGAGCTGTTTTTT. The genes are TRBV7-2 and TRBJ2-2, with 9 bases lining up with TRBD2. CDR1 SGHTA and CDR2 FQGNSA come from the germline V gene. The length of the CDR3 is 17 residues. With 5 bases clipped from V and 2 bases from J, the junction kept 9 bases outside the gene matches.

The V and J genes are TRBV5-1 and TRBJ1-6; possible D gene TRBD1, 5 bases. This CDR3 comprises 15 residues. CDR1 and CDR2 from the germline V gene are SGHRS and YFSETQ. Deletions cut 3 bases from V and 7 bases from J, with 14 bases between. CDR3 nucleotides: TGCGCCAGCAGCTCTATTGGGGGGGAGAATTCACCCCTCCACTTT. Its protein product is CASSSIGGENSPLHF.

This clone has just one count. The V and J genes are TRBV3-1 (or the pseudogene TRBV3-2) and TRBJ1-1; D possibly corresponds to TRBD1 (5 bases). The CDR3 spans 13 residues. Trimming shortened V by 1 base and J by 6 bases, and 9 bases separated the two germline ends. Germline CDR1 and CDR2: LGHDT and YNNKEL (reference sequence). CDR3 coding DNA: TGTGCCAGCAGCCAAGGGACACTCCCTGAAGCTTTCTTT. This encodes CASSQGTLPEAFF.

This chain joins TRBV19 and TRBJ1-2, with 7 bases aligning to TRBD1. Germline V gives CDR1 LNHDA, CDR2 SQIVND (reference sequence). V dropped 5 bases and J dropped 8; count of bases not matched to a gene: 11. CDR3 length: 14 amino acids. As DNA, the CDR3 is TGTGCCAGTAGTGCCGGAGACAGGGTACGCGGCTACACCTTC. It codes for CASSAGDRVRGYTF.

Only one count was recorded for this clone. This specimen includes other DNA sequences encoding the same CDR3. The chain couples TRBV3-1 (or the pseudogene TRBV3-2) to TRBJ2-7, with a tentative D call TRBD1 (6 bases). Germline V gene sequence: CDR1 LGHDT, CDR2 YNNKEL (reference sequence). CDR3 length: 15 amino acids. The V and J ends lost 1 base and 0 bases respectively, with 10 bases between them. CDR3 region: CASSQGQASSYEQYF. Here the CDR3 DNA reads TGTGCCAGCAGCCAAGGACAGGCGAGCTCCTACGAGCAGTACTTC.

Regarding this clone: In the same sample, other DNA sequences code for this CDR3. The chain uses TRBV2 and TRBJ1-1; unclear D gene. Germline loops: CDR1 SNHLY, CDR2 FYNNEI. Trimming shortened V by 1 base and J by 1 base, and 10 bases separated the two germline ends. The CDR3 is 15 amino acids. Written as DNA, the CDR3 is TGTGCCAGCAGTGAAGATTCACAGAAGAACACTGAAGCTTTCTTT. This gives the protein CASSEDSQKNTEAFF.

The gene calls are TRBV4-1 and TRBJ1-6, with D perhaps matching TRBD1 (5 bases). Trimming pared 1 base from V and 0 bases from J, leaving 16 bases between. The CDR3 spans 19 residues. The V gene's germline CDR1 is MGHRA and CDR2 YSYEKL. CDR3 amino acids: CASSQAARVESSYNSPLHF. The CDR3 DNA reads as TGCGCCAGCAGCCAAGCGGCCAGGGTCGAGAGCTCCTATAATTCACCCCTCCACTTT.

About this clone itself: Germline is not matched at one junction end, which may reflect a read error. CDR3 sequence: CATSGEEPGGETQYF. The CDR3, as DNA: TGTGCCACCAGCGGAGAAGAGCCAGGGGGAGAGACCCAGTACTTC. The chain has TRBV15 and TRBJ2-5, with 7 bases aligning to TRBD1. Germline V lookup: CDR1 LNHNV, CDR2 YYDKDF (reference sequence). This CDR3 region has 15 residues.

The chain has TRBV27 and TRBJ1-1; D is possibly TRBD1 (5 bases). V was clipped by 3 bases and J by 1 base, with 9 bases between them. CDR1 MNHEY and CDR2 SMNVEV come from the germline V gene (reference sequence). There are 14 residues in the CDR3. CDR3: CASSLEGRNTEAFF. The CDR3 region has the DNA TGTGCCAGCAGTTTGGAGGGGAGGAACACTGAAGCTTTCTTT.

CDR3 DNA sequence: TGTGCCAGCAGCGTAGAGGGGGCGGGCAGCGGGAGGCCCACAGATACGCAGTATTTT. Translated: CASSVEGAGSGRPTDTQYF. The rearrangement links TRBV9 to TRBJ2-3, with TRBD2 matching 9 bases. V trimming: 0 bases; J trimming: 2 bases; junction bases outside the gene matches: 13. This CDR3 region has 19 residues. Germline CDR1 is SGDLS and CDR2 is YYNGEE.

CDR3 residues: CASSLTGGQETQYF. The CDR3 DNA is TGTGCCAGCAGCTTAACGGGGGGCCAAGAGACCCAGTACTTC. The chain employs TRBV7-3 and TRBJ2-5; a weak D match, TRBD2 (6 bases). CDR1 and CDR2 from the germline V gene are SGHTA and FQGTGA. This CDR3 region has 14 residues. Between the trimmed V and J ends, which lost 0 bases and 1 base, there was a span of 6 bases.

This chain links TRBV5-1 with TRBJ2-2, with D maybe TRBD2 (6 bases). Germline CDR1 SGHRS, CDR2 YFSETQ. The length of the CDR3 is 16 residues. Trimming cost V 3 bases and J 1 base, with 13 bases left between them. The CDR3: CASSSFSGVNTGELFF. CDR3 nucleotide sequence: TGCGCCAGCAGCTCCTTTAGCGGAGTGAACACCGGGGAGCTGTTTTTT.

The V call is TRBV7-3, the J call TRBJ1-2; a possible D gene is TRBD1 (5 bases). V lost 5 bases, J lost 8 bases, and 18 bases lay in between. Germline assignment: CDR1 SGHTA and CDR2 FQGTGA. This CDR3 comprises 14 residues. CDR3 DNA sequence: TGTGCCAGCAGCCCCAGTGGGGGGGACGGCGGCTACACCTTC. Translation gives CASSPSGGDGGYTF.